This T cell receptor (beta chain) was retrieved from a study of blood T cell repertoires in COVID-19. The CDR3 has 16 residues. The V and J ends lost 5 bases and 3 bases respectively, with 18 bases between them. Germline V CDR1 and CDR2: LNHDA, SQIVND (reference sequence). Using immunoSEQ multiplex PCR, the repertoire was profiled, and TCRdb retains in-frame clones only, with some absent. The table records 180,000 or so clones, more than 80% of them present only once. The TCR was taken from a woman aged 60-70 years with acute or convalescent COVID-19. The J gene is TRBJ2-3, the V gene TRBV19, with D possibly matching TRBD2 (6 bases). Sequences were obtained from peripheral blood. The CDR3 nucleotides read TGTGCCAGTAGTTCCATCCCACGAGCGGGTACAGATACGCAGTATTTT. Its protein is CASSSIPRAGTDTQYF.